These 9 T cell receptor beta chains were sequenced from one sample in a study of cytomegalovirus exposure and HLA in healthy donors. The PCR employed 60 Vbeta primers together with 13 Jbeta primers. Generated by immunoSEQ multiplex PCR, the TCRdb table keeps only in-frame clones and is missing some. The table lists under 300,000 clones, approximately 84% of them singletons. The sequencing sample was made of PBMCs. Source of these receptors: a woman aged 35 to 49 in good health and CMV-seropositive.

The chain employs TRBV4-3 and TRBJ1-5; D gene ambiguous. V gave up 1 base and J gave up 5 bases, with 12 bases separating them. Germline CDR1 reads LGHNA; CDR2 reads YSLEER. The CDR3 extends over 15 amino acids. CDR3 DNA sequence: TGCGCCAGCAGCCAAGGAACAGCTGCTGATCAGCCCCAGCATTTT. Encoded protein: CASSQGTAADQPQHF.

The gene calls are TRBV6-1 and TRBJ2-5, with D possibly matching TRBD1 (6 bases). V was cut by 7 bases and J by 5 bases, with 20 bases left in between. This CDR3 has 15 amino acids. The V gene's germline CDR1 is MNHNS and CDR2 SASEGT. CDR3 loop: CASTHDIVRGETQYF. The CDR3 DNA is TGTGCCAGCACCCACGATATTGTCAGGGGTGAGACCCAGTACTTC.

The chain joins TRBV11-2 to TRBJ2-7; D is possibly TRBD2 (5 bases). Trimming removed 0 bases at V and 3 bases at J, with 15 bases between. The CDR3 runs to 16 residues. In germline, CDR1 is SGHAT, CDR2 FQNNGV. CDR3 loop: CASSLDPLSSGYEQYF. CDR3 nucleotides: TGTGCCAGCAGCTTAGATCCACTCTCCAGCGGCTACGAGCAGTACTTC.

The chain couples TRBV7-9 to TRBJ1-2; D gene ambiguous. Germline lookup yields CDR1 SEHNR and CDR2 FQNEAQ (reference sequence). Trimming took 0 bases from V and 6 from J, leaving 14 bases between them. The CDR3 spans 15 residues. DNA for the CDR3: TGTGCCAGCAGCTTAGCGCTCGCCGAAGGAGATGGCTACACCTTC. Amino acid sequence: CASSLALAEGDGYTF.

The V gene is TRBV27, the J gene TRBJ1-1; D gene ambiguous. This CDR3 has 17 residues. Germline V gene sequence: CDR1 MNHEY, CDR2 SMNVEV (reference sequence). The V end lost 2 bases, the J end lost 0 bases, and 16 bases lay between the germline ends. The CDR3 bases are TGTGCCAGCAGTTTAATGAAGTACGGTTCTATGAACACTGAAGCTTTCTTT. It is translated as CASSLMKYGSMNTEAFF.

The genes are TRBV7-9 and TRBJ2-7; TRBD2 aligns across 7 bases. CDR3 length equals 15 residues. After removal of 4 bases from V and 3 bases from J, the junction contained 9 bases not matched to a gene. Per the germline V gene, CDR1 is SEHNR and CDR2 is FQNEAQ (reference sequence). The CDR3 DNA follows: TGTGCCAGCAGCTCAATCGCCGGGAGGCTCTACGAGCAGTACTTC. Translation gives CASSSIAGRLYEQYF.

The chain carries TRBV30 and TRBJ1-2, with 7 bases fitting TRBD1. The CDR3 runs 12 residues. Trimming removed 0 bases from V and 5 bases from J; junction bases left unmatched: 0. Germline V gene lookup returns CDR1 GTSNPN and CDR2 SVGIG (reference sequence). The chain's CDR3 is CAWSVGQYGYTF. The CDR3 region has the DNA TGTGCCTGGAGTGTGGGACAGTATGGCTACACCTTC.

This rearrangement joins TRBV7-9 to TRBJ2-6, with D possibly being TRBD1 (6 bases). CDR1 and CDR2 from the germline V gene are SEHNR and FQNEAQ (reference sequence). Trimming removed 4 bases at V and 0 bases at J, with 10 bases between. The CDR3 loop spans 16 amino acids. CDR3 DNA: TGTGCCAGCAGCTACGACAGGATCTCTGGGGCCAACGTCCTGACTTTC. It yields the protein CASSYDRISGANVLTF.

The CDR3, as DNA: TGTGCCAGCAGTGGGACAGGGGTAGGAAACACCATATATTTT. Its translation: CASSGTGVGNTIYF. V gene TRBV25-1 combines with J gene TRBJ1-3, with TRBD1 matching 9 bases. The CDR3 spans 14 residues. CDR1 MGHDK and CDR2 SYGVNS come from the germline V gene. J lost 4 bases, V lost 4 bases, and 2 bases had no gene match.